What follows are 15 T cell receptor beta chains derived from one specimen sequenced in a study of blood T cell repertoires in COVID-19. Profiling relied on immunoSEQ multiplex PCR, and the TCRdb table lists in-frame clones only, not all of them. The sample has about 310,000 clones; 90% are singletons. The specimen was peripheral blood. These receptors originate from a woman in her 30s with COVID-19, enrolled during active disease.

The rearrangement links TRBV5-1 to TRBJ2-7, with 8 bases identical to TRBD2. The germline gives CDR1 SGHRS, CDR2 YFSETQ. The CDR3 loop spans 12 amino acids. The V gene end was trimmed by 3 bases and the J gene end by 7 bases; junction bases not matched to a gene: 3. The CDR3 coding sequence is TGCGCCAGCAGCTCGGGAGGGGATGAGCAGTACTTC. Its protein is CASSSGGDEQYF.

Turning to this clone: The sample carries other DNA sequences with the same CDR3. DNA of the CDR3: TGCGCCAGCAGCTTGACGGGAGCCACTGGGGAGCTGTTTTTT. Residues: CASSLTGATGELFF. This rearrangement joins TRBV5-1 to TRBJ2-2, with a tentative D call TRBD2 (6 bases). CDR3 length: 14 amino acids. V was trimmed by 1 base and J by 8 bases, leaving 12 bases between them. CDR1 and CDR2 from the germline V gene are SGHRS and YFSETQ.

This chain links TRBV15 with TRBJ1-3; tentatively, D is TRBD1 (6 bases). CDR3 length equals 16 residues. CDR1 is LNHNV, CDR2 YYDKDF, per germline (reference sequence). V gave up 0 bases and J gave up 4 bases, with 13 bases separating them. In DNA form, the CDR3 reads TGTGCCACCAGCAGAGAATTAAGGGGGACGGGAAACACCATATATTTT. Translation: CATSRELRGTGNTIYF.

This chain connects TRBV6-8 to TRBJ1-1, with 8 positions matching TRBD1. With V trimmed by 8 bases and J by 3 bases, 5 bases remained unmatched. The CDR3 contains 13 residues. Germline values: CDR1 MNHGY, CDR2 SAAAGT. For the CDR3, the DNA is TGTGCCAGCCACAGGGGGAGAGACACTGAAGCTTTCTTT. This gives the protein CASHRGRDTEAFF.

J is TRBJ1-1 and V is TRBV6-5; no definite D call. The length of the CDR3 is 12 residues. Between the trimmed V and J ends, which lost 6 bases and 7 bases, there was a span of 12 bases. The germline gives CDR1 MNHEY, CDR2 SVGAGI. CDR3 sequence reads: CASRAGDSEAFF. The CDR3 nucleotides read TGTGCCAGCAGGGCGGGAGATAGTGAAGCTTTCTTT.

The chain joins TRBV7-2 to TRBJ1-3, with D uncertain. The V and J ends lost 6 bases and 0 bases respectively, with 15 bases between them. This CDR3 spans 16 amino acids. Germline V CDR1 and CDR2: SGHTA, FQGNSA. CDR3 protein: CASSRDGVYSGNTIYF. The CDR3 DNA is TGTGCCAGCAGTCGAGACGGGGTCTACTCTGGAAACACCATATATTTT.

The rearrangement joins TRBV7-9 to TRBJ2-7, with 7 bases matching TRBD1. CDR1 and CDR2 from the germline V gene are SEHNR and FQNEAQ (reference sequence). The CDR3 sequence is 12 residues long. After removal of 4 bases from V and 6 bases from J, the junction contained 3 bases not matched to a gene. The CDR3 spells CASSSTGLEQYF. CDR3 coding DNA: TGTGCCAGCAGCTCGACAGGGCTCGAGCAGTACTTC.

This clone is a singleton in its sample. V gene TRBV3-1 (or the pseudogene TRBV3-2) combines with J gene TRBJ2-2, with TRBD1 matching 7 bases. Germline values: CDR1 LGHDT, CDR2 YNNKEL (reference sequence). Trimming cost V 0 bases and J 6 bases; bases outside gene matches: 7. The CDR3 covers 16 residues. The CDR3 protein is CASSQEGTASAGELFF. In DNA, the CDR3 is TGTGCCAGCAGCCAAGAAGGGACAGCAAGCGCCGGGGAGCTGTTTTTT.

This rearrangement joins TRBV3-1 (or the pseudogene TRBV3-2) to TRBJ2-7; 8 nucleotides line up with TRBD2. This CDR3 has 17 residues. V was clipped by 0 bases and J by 4 bases; unmatched bases: 11. The germline gives CDR1 LGHDT, CDR2 YNNKEL (reference sequence). The CDR3 nucleotides read TGTGCCAGCAGCCAAGATCGGACAGCGGGAGTTAGATACGAGCAGTACTTC. It codes for CASSQDRTAGVRYEQYF.

The rearrangement links TRBV9 to TRBJ1-3, with 7 bases that match TRBD1. V shed 1 base and J 1 base; nucleotides not matched to a gene: 5. CDR3 size: 16 residues. Germline V CDR1 and CDR2: SGDLS, YYNGEE. In DNA, the CDR3 is TGTGCCAGCAGCGTATGGGGGACAGCTTCTGGAAACACCATATATTTT. Translating it yields CASSVWGTASGNTIYF.

The chain uses TRBV6-6 and TRBJ1-1; the D is unclear. The CDR3 runs 12 residues. Germline loops: CDR1 MNHNY, CDR2 SVGAGI (reference sequence). V shed 10 bases and J shed 1 base, with 10 bases lying between them. The CDR3 DNA reads as TGTGCCACCAAGACACCGAACACTGAAGCTTTCTTT. It specifies CATKTPNTEAFF.

This sequence joins TRBV11-2 and TRBJ2-1; TRBD2 matches 8 bases. Trimming removed 2 bases from V and 5 bases from J; junction bases left unmatched: 5. Germline V CDR1 and CDR2: SGHAT, FQNNGV. The CDR3 spans 15 residues. CDR3 protein: CASSLIGRGDNEQFF. The CDR3 coding sequence is TGTGCCAGCAGCTTAATCGGGAGGGGCGACAATGAGCAGTTCTTC.

This chain connects TRBV5-1 to TRBJ2-3, with TRBD2 matching over 7 bases. Germline-derived CDR1 and CDR2 are SGHRS and YFSETQ. The CDR3 loop spans 16 amino acids. With 0 bases clipped from V and 4 bases from J, the junction kept 8 bases outside the gene matches. The CDR3 sequence: CASSLVAGARPDTQYF. CDR3 in DNA: TGCGCCAGCAGCTTGGTCGCGGGAGCCCGCCCAGATACGCAGTATTTT.

The CDR3 nucleotides are TGTGCCAGCAGCTTAGCTGGTTCTCAGGGGGATGGCTACACCTTC. It encodes CASSLAGSQGDGYTF. The J gene is TRBJ1-2, the V gene TRBV7-9; TRBD1 agrees at 7 bases. With 0 bases clipped from V and 6 bases from J, the junction kept 7 bases outside the gene matches. This CDR3 region has 15 residues. CDR1 is SEHNR, CDR2 FQNEAQ, per germline (reference sequence).

To note about this clone: Germline and junction disagree at one end, which may indicate a read error. The chain employs TRBV5-1 and TRBJ2-2; perhaps TRBD2 as D (5 bases). This CDR3 has 13 residues. Germline V gives CDR1 SGHRS, CDR2 YFSETQ. The CDR3 protein is CASSPDVTGKLFF. The CDR3 DNA reads as TGCGCCAGCAGCCCCGACGTCACCGGGAAGCTGTTTTTT.